This TCR beta chain was identified in a study of cytomegalovirus exposure and HLA in healthy donors. A multiplex PCR was run with 60 Vbeta primers and 13 Jbeta primers. Clones were sequenced by immunoSEQ multiplex PCR, and TCRdb holds only the in-frame ones, with some missing. The sample records 150,000 to 200,000 clones, about four fifths being singletons. This clone was counted a single time. Germline assignment: CDR1 LNHDA and CDR2 SQIVND (reference sequence). CDR3 length: 17 residues. Trimming took 7 bases from V and 4 from J, leaving 25 bases between them. The chain combines TRBV19 with TRBJ1-2, with D maybe TRBD1 (5 bases). This TCR derives from a woman in her thirties in good health and CMV-seropositive. The sample comprised PBMCs. The CDR3 DNA is TGTGCCAGTACCAGATTAGGAGTGGCCAGCGGGGGCTATGGCTACACCTTC. Translated, it gives CASTRLGVASGGYGYTF.